This T cell receptor (beta chain) was recovered during a study of shared clonotypes between healthy human individuals. V lost 2 bases to trimming and J lost 7 bases, with 18 bases between them. Germline loops: CDR1 LGHNA, CDR2 YNFKEQ. This CDR3 has 16 residues. This table comes from immunoSEQ multiplex PCR, and its TCRdb copy is limited to in-frame clones, with some not included. The sample holds under 2.5 million clones; 85% to 95% are singletons and the top ten take 0.37%. V and J are TRBV4-2 and TRBJ1-5, with D perhaps TRBD1 (6 bases). Sequencing was carried out using naive CD4+ T cells from PBMCs. Subset indicated: CD45RA+ positively selected. The receptor was derived from a young man in good health. Some clones in this sample may be carry-over from other donors' samples. The CDR3 here is CASSQPGQGIEQPQHF. As DNA, the CDR3 is TGTGCCAGCAGCCAACCGGGGCAGGGGATAGAACAGCCCCAGCATTTT.